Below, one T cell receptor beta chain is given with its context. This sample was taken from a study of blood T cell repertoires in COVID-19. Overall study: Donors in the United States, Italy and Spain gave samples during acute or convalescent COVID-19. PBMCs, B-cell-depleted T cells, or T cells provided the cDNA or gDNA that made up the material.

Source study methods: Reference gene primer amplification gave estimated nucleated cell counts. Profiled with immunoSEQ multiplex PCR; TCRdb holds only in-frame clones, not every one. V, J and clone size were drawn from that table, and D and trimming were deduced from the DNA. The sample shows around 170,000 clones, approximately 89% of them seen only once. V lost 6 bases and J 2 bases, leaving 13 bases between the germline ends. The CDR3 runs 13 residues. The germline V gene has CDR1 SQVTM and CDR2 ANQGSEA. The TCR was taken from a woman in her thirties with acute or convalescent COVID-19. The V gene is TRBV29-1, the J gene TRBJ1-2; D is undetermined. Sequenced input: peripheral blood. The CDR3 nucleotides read TGCAGCGTCCTTCCGAGGCTAAACTATGGCTACACCTTC. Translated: CSVLPRLNYGYTF.